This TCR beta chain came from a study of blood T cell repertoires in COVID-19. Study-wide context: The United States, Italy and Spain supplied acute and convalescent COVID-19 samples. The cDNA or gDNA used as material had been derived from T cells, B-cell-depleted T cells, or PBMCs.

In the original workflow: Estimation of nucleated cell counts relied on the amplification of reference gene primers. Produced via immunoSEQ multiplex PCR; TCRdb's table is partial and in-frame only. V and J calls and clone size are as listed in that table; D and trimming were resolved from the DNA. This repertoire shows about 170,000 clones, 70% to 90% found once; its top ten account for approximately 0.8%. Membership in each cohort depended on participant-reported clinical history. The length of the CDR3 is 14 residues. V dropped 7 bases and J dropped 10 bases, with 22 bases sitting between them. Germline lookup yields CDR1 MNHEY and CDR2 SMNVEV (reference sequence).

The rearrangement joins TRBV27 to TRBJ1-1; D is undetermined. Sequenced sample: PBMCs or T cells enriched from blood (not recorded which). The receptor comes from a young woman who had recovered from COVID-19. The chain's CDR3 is CASTTPNPPVVAFF. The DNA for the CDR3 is TGTGCCAGCACCACTCCCAATCCTCCTGTCGTAGCTTTCTTT.